This T cell receptor beta chain was sequenced for a study of graft-versus-host responses after intestinal transplantation. Germline-derived CDR1 and CDR2 are MNHEY and SMNVEV (reference sequence). This CDR3 comprises 15 residues. Trimming shortened V by 2 bases and J by 6 bases, and 14 bases separated the two germline ends. Study-level findings and limits: With peak circulating GvH clone levels came an association with early post-transplant HvG declines.

Profiled with immunoSEQ multiplex PCR; TCRdb holds only in-frame clones, not every one. The table has under 100,000 clones, less than 95% seen once. Comment on this clone: As yet, its antigen is unknown.

The sequence came from a human donor who was the organ donor for an intestinal transplant. The sample was unstimulated CD4+ T cells sorted from spleen or lymph node cells, taken before transplant. The chain uses TRBV27 and TRBJ2-1; D might be TRBD2 (5 bases). The CDR3 nucleotides read TGTGCCAGCAGTTTAAAGTACGTCGGGGTCAATGAGCAGTTCTTC. Its protein is CASSLKYVGVNEQFF.